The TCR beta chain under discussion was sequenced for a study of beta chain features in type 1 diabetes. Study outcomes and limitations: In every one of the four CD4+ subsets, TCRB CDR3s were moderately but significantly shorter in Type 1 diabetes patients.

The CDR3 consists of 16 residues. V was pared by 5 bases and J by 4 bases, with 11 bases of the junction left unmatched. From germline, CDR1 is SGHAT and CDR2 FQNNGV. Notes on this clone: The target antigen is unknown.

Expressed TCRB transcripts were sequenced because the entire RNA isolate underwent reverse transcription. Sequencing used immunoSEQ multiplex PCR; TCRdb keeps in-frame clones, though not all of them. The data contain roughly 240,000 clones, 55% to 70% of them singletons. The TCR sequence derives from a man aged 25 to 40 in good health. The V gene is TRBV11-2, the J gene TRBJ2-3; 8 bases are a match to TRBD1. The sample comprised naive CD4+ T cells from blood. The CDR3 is CASSPRTGLFADTQYF. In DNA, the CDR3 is TGTGCCAGCAGCCCAAGGACAGGGCTTTTCGCAGATACGCAGTATTTT.